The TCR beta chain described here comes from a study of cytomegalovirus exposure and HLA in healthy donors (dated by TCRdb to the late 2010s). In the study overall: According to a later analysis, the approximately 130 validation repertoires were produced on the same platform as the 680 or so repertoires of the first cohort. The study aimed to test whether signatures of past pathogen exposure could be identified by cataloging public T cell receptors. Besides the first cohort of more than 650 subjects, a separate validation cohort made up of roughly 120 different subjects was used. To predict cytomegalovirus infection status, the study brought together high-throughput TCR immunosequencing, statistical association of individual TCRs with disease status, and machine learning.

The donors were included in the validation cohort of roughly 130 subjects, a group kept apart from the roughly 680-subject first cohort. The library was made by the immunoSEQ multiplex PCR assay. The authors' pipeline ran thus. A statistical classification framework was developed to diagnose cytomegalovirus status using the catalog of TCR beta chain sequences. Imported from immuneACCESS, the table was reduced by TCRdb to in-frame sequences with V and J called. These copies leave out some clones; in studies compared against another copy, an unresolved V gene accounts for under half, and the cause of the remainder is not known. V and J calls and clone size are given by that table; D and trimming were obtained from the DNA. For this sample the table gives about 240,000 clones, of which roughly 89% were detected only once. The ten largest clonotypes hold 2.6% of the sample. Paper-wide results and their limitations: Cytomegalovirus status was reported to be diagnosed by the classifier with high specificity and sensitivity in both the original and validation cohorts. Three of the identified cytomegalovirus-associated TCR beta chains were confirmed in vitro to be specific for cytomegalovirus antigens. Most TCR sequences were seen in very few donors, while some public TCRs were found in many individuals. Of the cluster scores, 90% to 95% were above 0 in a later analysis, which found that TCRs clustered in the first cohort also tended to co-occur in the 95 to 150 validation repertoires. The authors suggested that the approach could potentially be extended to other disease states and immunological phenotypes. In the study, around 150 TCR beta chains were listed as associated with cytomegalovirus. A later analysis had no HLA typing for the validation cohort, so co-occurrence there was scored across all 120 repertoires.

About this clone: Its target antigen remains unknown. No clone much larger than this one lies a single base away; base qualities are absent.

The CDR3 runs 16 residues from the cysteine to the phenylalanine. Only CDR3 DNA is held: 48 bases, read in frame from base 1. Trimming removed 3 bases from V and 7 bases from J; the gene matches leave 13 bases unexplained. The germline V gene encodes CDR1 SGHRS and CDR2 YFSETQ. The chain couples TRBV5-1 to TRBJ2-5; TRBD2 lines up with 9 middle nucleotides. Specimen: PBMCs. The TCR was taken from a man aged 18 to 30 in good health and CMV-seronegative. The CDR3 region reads CASSSTSGSYRVTQYF. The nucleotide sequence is TGCGCCAGCAGCTCGACTAGCGGTTCGTATCGGGTGACCCAGTACTTC.